The 32 T cell receptor beta chains below were found in one sample sequenced in a study of blood T cell repertoires in COVID-19. Here immunoSEQ multiplex PCR was the method, and the copy in TCRdb shows in-frame clones only, minus some. The data contain about 250,000 clones, approximately 84% of them seen just once; the ten biggest clones take up 4.4%. The sample was peripheral blood. These TCRs come from a man aged 45 to 65 with active or convalescent COVID-19.

The V gene is TRBV28, the J gene TRBJ1-5, with D tentatively TRBD1 (6 bases). Germline loops: CDR1 MDHEN, CDR2 SYDVKM. Trimming took off 6 bases at V and 5 bases at J, with 17 bases between the two ends. CDR3 size: 15 residues. The CDR3, as DNA: TGTGCCAGCAGCTACAAACAGGGAAAACATCAGCCCCAGCATTTT. Its translation: CASSYKQGKHQPQHF. The variable domain in full, completed from reference TRBV28 and TRBJ1-5, reads DVKVTQSSRYLVKRTGEKVFLECVQDMDHENMFWYRQDPGLGLRLIYFSYDVKMKEKGDIPEGYSVSREKKERFSLILESASTNQTSMYLCASSYKQGKHQPQHFGDGTRLSIL.

The rearrangement joins TRBV9 to TRBJ1-2; tentative D call: TRBD1 (5 bases). The length of the CDR3 is 16 residues. CDR1 and CDR2 (germline): SGDLS, YYNGEE. Trimming shortened V by 3 bases and J by 0 bases, and 15 bases separated the two germline ends. In DNA, the CDR3 is TGTGCCAGCAGCGGGGGAGGGGCAGCCTCTAACTATGGCTACACCTTC. Protein product: CASSGGGAASNYGYTF.

The rearrangement joins TRBV5-1 to TRBJ2-5; a weak D match, TRBD1 (5 bases). The V end lost 1 base, the J end lost 5 bases, and 6 bases lay between the germline ends. The CDR3 is 12 amino acids. In germline, CDR1 is SGHRS, CDR2 YFSETQ. The CDR3 region is CASSLKGETQYF. In DNA, the CDR3 is TGCGCCAGCAGCTTGAAGGGGGAGACCCAGTACTTC.

This sequence joins TRBV3-1 (or the pseudogene TRBV3-2) and TRBJ2-2; 8 bases fit TRBD1. The CDR3 has 15 residues. The V segment lost 4 bases and the J segment 4 bases; nucleotides outside the gene matches: 5. CDR1 is LGHDT and CDR2 is YNNKEL in the germline V gene (reference sequence). The CDR3 DNA follows: TGTGCCAGCAGCCGTCGGACAGGGAGCACCGGGGAGCTGTTTTTT. It codes for CASSRRTGSTGELFF.

This rearrangement joins TRBV11-1 to TRBJ1-1; D possibly corresponds to TRBD1 (6 bases). The germline gives CDR1 SGHAT, CDR2 FQDESV (reference sequence). CDR3 length: 13 residues. Trimming left V 6 bases short and J 0 bases short, with 8 bases between. CDR3 loop: CASSRDMNTEAFF. CDR3 coding DNA: TGTGCCAGCAGTCGGGACATGAACACTGAAGCTTTCTTT.

The rearrangement links TRBV23-1 to TRBJ2-7, with 8 bases lining up with TRBD2. TRBV23-1 is sorted into the ORF group, with uncertain function. The CDR3 covers 17 residues. With V trimmed by 2 bases and J by 5 bases, 14 bases remained unmatched. CDR3 nucleotide sequence: TGCGCCAGCAGTCAACCCCTGTTGCGGGGGGCTCGGGACGAGCAGTACTTC. Translation: CASSQPLLRGARDEQYF.

The rearrangement uses TRBV5-1 and TRBJ2-5, with 7 bases lining up with TRBD2. The CDR3 has 15 residues. Unmatched junction bases numbered 7, after V lost 3 bases and J lost 2 bases. CDR1 and CDR2 (germline): SGHRS, YFSETQ. CDR3: CASSSATSAQETQYF. The CDR3 DNA reads TGCGCCAGCAGCTCTGCCACTAGCGCGCAAGAGACCCAGTACTTC.

Details on this clone: The identical CDR3 is also encoded by other nucleotide sequences in the sample. This chain links TRBV6-6 with TRBJ2-5; 8 bases match TRBD2. Germline CDR1 reads MNHNY; CDR2 reads SVGAGI (reference sequence). Trimming cost V 0 bases and J 7 bases; bases outside gene matches: 7. The CDR3 is made up of 15 amino acids. CDR3 protein: CASSYSDGGAGTQYF. For the CDR3, the DNA is TGTGCCAGCAGTTACTCTGACGGGGGGGCGGGGACCCAGTACTTC.

Here the CDR3 reads CASSAGQGGTEAFF. The CDR3 DNA reads as TGTGCCAGCAGCGCGGGACAGGGGGGCACTGAAGCTTTCTTT. The chain employs TRBV11-2 and TRBJ1-1, with 11 bases aligning to TRBD1. CDR3 length: 14 amino acids. V lost 5 bases to trimming and J lost 4 bases; unmatched junction nucleotides: 3. Germline CDR1 SGHAT, CDR2 FQNNGV.

The rearrangement links TRBV9 to TRBJ1-4, with 12 nucleotides matching TRBD1. The CDR3 loop spans 17 amino acids. With V trimmed by 5 bases and J by 7 bases, 12 bases remained unmatched. The germline CDR1 and CDR2 sequences are SGDLS and YYNGEE. The CDR3 protein is CASSPPGQGAQGEKLFF. DNA for the CDR3: TGTGCCAGCAGTCCGCCGGGACAGGGGGCGCAAGGTGAAAAACTGTTTTTT.

This clone has a handful of counts. The chain carries TRBV14 and TRBJ2-1, with D perhaps TRBD1 (5 bases). Per the germline V gene, CDR1 is SGHDN and CDR2 is FVKESK. CDR3 length: 14 amino acids. The ends were cut back, 0 bases at V and 6 bases at J, with 9 bases in the middle. CDR3: CASSQDPQVNEQFF. The CDR3 coding sequence is TGTGCCAGCAGCCAAGATCCACAGGTCAATGAGCAGTTCTTC.

This chain joins TRBV30 and TRBJ1-5; D possibly corresponds to TRBD1 (5 bases). This CDR3 comprises 17 residues. V was cut by 1 base and J by 1 base, with 17 bases left in between. Looked up from germline, CDR1 is GTSNPN and CDR2 is SVGIG (reference sequence). CDR3 amino acids: CAWSGGTSRFSNQPQHF. CDR3 in DNA: TGTGCCTGGAGTGGGGGCACATCCCGCTTCAGCAATCAGCCCCAGCATTTT. The whole variable domain, filled in from reference TRBV30 and TRBJ1-5, reads SQTIHQWPATLVQPVGSPLSLECTVEGTSNPNLYWYRQAAGRGLQLLFYSVGIGQISSEVPQNLSASRPQDRQFILSSKKLLLSDSGFYLCAWSGGTSRFSNQPQHFGDGTRLSIL.

This chain connects TRBV7-2 to TRBJ2-3; perhaps TRBD1 as D (7 bases). With 5 bases removed from V and 1 base from J, the gap between germline ends came to 16 bases. Germline V lookup: CDR1 SGHTA, CDR2 FQGNSA. This CDR3 spans 16 amino acids. The CDR3, as DNA: TGTGCCAGCAGCGCGCGGACAGGAGGGGGCACAGATACGCAGTATTTT. Its protein is CASSARTGGGTDTQYF.

This sequence joins TRBV27 and TRBJ1-5, with a possible D match to TRBD1 (6 bases). V was cut by 5 bases and J by 6 bases, with 23 bases left in between. Germline assignment: CDR1 MNHEY and CDR2 SMNVEV (reference sequence). CDR3 length: 17 amino acids. CDR3 DNA: TGTGCCAGCAGTACCTTCCCCCCAGGGGATGGAACTCAGCCCCAGCATTTT. The encoded protein is CASSTFPPGDGTQPQHF.

The chain joins TRBV15 to TRBJ2-7; 12 nucleotides align to TRBD1. CDR1 is LNHNV, CDR2 YYDKDF, per germline (reference sequence). The CDR3 consists of 19 residues. With 0 bases clipped from V and 3 bases from J, the junction kept 12 bases outside the gene matches. The CDR3 protein is CATSRDRAGTGGANYEQYF. CDR3 bases: TGTGCCACCAGCAGAGATCGGGCAGGGACAGGGGGCGCGAACTACGAGCAGTACTTC.

The chain joins TRBV29-1 to TRBJ1-1; D perhaps matches TRBD1 (6 bases). Germline values: CDR1 SQVTM, CDR2 ANQGSEA. The CDR3 has 14 amino acids. V gave up 6 bases and J gave up 3 bases, with 17 bases separating them. The CDR3 sequence: CSVAGTNGYTEAFF. The CDR3 nucleotides read TGCAGCGTCGCCGGGACAAACGGATACACTGAAGCTTTCTTT. The entire variable domain, with the rest obtained from reference TRBV29-1 and TRBJ1-1, is as follows: SAVISQKPSRDICQRGTSLTIQCQVDSQVTMMFWYRQQPGQSLTLIATANQGSEATYESGFVIDKFPISRPNLTFSTLTVSNMSPEDSSIYLCSVAGTNGYTEAFFGQGTRLTVV.

The chain combines TRBV6-6 with TRBJ1-2; D perhaps matches TRBD1 (5 bases). V gave up 9 bases and J gave up 7 bases, with 18 bases separating them. Germline CDR1 reads MNHNY; CDR2 reads SVGAGI (reference sequence). The CDR3 has 13 amino acids. The CDR3 nucleotides read TGTGCCAGTACAGGTTCTCTAGCGGGTGGCTACACCTTC. It is translated as CASTGSLAGGYTF.

This chain uses TRBV29-1 with TRBJ2-7, with D perhaps matching TRBD1 (5 bases). The CDR3 runs to 15 residues. Looked up from germline, CDR1 is SQVTM and CDR2 is ANQGSEA. V shed 4 bases and J shed 5 bases, with 21 bases lying between them. The CDR3 DNA follows: TGCAGCGTTGGACGATCGCCCAGGGTTACCCACGAGCAGTACTTC. It codes for CSVGRSPRVTHEQYF.

V usage is TRBV4-1 and J usage is TRBJ1-2; 8 bases fit TRBD1. J was trimmed by 8 bases and V by 1 base; bases with no gene match: 9. This CDR3 spans 15 amino acids. Germline assignment: CDR1 MGHRA and CDR2 YSYEKL. CDR3 loop: CASSQVGTGARGYTF. In nucleotides, the CDR3 is TGCGCCAGCAGCCAAGTAGGGACAGGAGCGCGGGGCTACACCTTC.

The chain employs TRBV4-3 and TRBJ2-1, with TRBD1 as a possible D gene (5 bases). This CDR3 comprises 15 residues. Looked up from germline, CDR1 is LGHNA and CDR2 is YSLEER. Between the trimmed V and J ends, which lost 0 bases and 4 bases, there was a span of 10 bases. CDR3 loop: CASSQDRVFYNEQFF. CDR3 in DNA: TGCGCCAGCAGCCAAGACAGGGTTTTTTACAATGAGCAGTTCTTC.

The chain recombines TRBV7-9 with TRBJ2-7; D not certain. This CDR3 has 12 residues. Trimming took 6 bases from V and 0 from J, leaving 6 bases between them. Germline CDR1 is SEHNR and CDR2 is FQNEAQ (reference sequence). The CDR3 DNA reads as TGTGCCAGCAGGGGCAACTCCTACGAGCAGTACTTC. This sequence encodes CASRGNSYEQYF.

This rearrangement joins TRBV19 to TRBJ1-1; 8 bases align to TRBD1. The ends lost 9 bases at V and 3 bases at J; junction bases unmatched: 6. Germline V CDR1 and CDR2: LNHDA, SQIVND (reference sequence). The CDR3 runs 13 residues. CDR3 in amino acids: CASSQTGDTEAFF. The CDR3 DNA reads as TGTGCCAGCTCCCAGACAGGGGACACTGAAGCTTTCTTT. Full variable domain (rest looked up from reference TRBV19 and TRBJ1-1): DGGITQSPKYLFRKEGQNVTLSCEQNLNHDAMYWYRQDPGQGLRLIYYSQIVNDFQKGDIAEGYSVSREKKESFPLTVTSAQKNPTAFYLCASSQTGDTEAFFGQGTRLTVV.

The rearrangement links TRBV5-4 to TRBJ1-1, with 7 bases aligning to TRBD1. The CDR3 totals 15 residues. V was clipped by 2 bases and J by 1 base; unmatched bases: 5. Germline CDR1 and CDR2: SGHNT and YYREEE (reference sequence). CDR3 protein: CASSFPRGTNTEAFF. CDR3 DNA: TGTGCCAGCAGCTTCCCCAGGGGGACGAACACTGAAGCTTTCTTT. Based on the CDR3 plus reference TRBV5-4 and TRBJ1-1, the full variable domain is ETGVTQSPTHLIKTRGQQVTLRCSSQSGHNTVSWYQQALGQGPQFIFQYYREEENGRGNFPPRFSGLQFPNYSSELNVNALELDDSALYLCASSFPRGTNTEAFFGQGTRLTVV.

The chain has TRBV5-1 and TRBJ1-2; 9 bases fit TRBD1. The CDR3 is 15 amino acids. Germline V lookup: CDR1 SGHRS, CDR2 YFSETQ. Losses at the gene ends were 5 bases for V and 7 bases for J; bases not matched to a gene: 12. As DNA, the CDR3 is TGCGCCAGCAGGCCGGCTTTGGACAGGGGCGTTGGCTACACCTTC. Its translation is CASRPALDRGVGYTF.

The rearrangement uses TRBV10-3 and TRBJ2-2, with D perhaps matching TRBD2 (7 bases). Between the trimmed V and J ends, which lost 11 bases and 5 bases, there was a span of 18 bases. Germline V gives CDR1 ENHRY, CDR2 SYGVKD. This CDR3 spans 14 amino acids. The CDR3 coding sequence is TGTGCCGTCCGAGGAGGGGGGGGAACCGGGGAGCTGTTTTTT. The encoded protein is CAVRGGGGTGELFF.

This chain joins TRBV19 and TRBJ1-3; D not resolved. This CDR3 has 15 residues. Germline V lookup: CDR1 LNHDA, CDR2 SQIVND (reference sequence). V lost 7 bases and J 0 bases, leaving 13 bases between the germline ends. The CDR3 DNA follows: TGTGCCAGTACTTCGACATCCAGCTCTGGAAACACCATATATTTT. It specifies CASTSTSSSGNTIYF. The full variable domain, completed using reference TRBV19 and TRBJ1-3, is DGGITQSPKYLFRKEGQNVTLSCEQNLNHDAMYWYRQDPGQGLRLIYYSQIVNDFQKGDIAEGYSVSREKKESFPLTVTSAQKNPTAFYLCASTSTSSSGNTIYFGEGSWLTVV.

V and J are TRBV11-2 and TRBJ2-1; no definite D call. This CDR3 region has 17 residues. The V end lost 1 base, the J end lost 9 bases, and 22 bases lay between the germline ends. Germline CDR1 and CDR2: SGHAT and FQNNGV. The chain's CDR3 is CASSLGSGGPTAGEQFF. CDR3 DNA: TGTGCCAGCAGCTTAGGTTCTGGCGGCCCCACGGCCGGTGAGCAGTTCTTC.

This clone was counted between two and nine times. The chain is built from TRBV2 and TRBJ1-6; the match to TRBD1 covers 8 bases. Germline V lookup: CDR1 SNHLY, CDR2 FYNNEI. V gave up 6 bases and J gave up 7 bases; unmatched junction bases: 2. This CDR3 is 13 amino acids long. DNA of the CDR3: TGTGCCAGCAGGGACAGGGCCAATTCACCCCTCCACTTT. It codes for CASRDRANSPLHF.

J is TRBJ2-5 and V is TRBV5-1; 8 nucleotides align to TRBD2. Germline lookup yields CDR1 SGHRS and CDR2 YFSETQ. V lost 3 bases and J lost 5; bases outside the gene matches: 12. The CDR3 is made up of 16 amino acids. This chain's CDR3 is CASSWDGTRNGETQYF. The CDR3 region has the DNA TGCGCCAGCAGCTGGGACGGGACTAGGAATGGGGAGACCCAGTACTTC.

V usage is TRBV7-9 and J usage is TRBJ2-7; 8 nucleotides match TRBD1. V trimming: 5 bases; J trimming: 3 bases; junction bases outside the gene matches: 9. The CDR3 contains 15 residues. Germline assignment: CDR1 SEHNR and CDR2 FQNEAQ (reference sequence). CDR3 residues: CASSPRSGGLYEQYF. Here the CDR3 DNA reads TGTGCCAGCAGCCCCCGGTCAGGGGGCCTCTACGAGCAGTACTTC.

The chain couples TRBV3-1 (or the pseudogene TRBV3-2) to TRBJ2-7; D is possibly TRBD1 (5 bases). The germline V gene encodes CDR1 LGHDT and CDR2 YNNKEL (reference sequence). V was clipped by 0 bases and J by 7 bases, with 13 bases between them. The CDR3 contains 14 residues. The CDR3 nucleotides are TGTGCCAGCAGCCAAGATGGGGCCCCCCGGGAGCAGTACTTC. Residues: CASSQDGAPREQYF.

The V and J genes are TRBV10-3 and TRBJ2-5; a possible D gene is TRBD2 (5 bases). Germline values: CDR1 ENHRY, CDR2 SYGVKD. This CDR3 region has 11 residues. V lost 5 bases to trimming and J lost 5 bases, with 6 bases between them. In DNA form, the CDR3 reads TGTGCCATCAGTTCGGGGGAGACCCAGTACTTC. Encoded protein: CAISSGETQYF.